This TCR beta chain was found in a study of T cell responses to AZD1222 COVID-19 vaccine. Overall study context: Second-dose intervals of approximately 4 or approximately 12 weeks were pooled. Whole-study results and caveats: White British donors predominated, females outnumbered males, and clonal diversity was possibly underestimated. Targeting of unmutated variant regions was reportedly seen in nearly half of spike-specific TCRs. Increases in Spike-specific TCR breadth and depth were seen after two AZD1222 doses.

Sequenced by immunoSEQ multiplex PCR; TCRdb stores in-frame clones only, minus some. The sample includes about 170,000 clones, 80% to 90% of them seen just once. A word on this clone: Its antigen is as yet unknown.

The ends were cut back, 6 bases at V and 2 bases at J, with 13 bases in the middle. Germline CDR1 and CDR2: SQVTM and ANQGSEA. The CDR3 runs 13 residues. The receptor's source is an adult in good health. Material: peripheral blood, obtained on day 0 of AZD1222 vaccination. J is TRBJ1-2 and V is TRBV29-1, with D possibly matching TRBD1 (5 bases). In DNA form, the CDR3 reads TGCAGCGTGGGGGGACTGATGAACTATGGCTACACCTTC. It encodes CSVGGLMNYGYTF. Based on the CDR3 plus reference TRBV29-1 and TRBJ1-2, the full variable domain is SAVISQKPSRDICQRGTSLTIQCQVDSQVTMMFWYRQQPGQSLTLIATANQGSEATYESGFVIDKFPISRPNLTFSTLTVSNMSPEDSSIYLCSVGGLMNYGYTFGSGTRLTVV.